Presented here are 21 T cell receptor beta chains from one specimen sequenced in a study of blood T cell repertoires in COVID-19. Here immunoSEQ multiplex PCR was the method, and the copy in TCRdb shows in-frame clones only, minus some. This table holds 200,000 to 250,000 clones, roughly 86% found once. Sequenced: peripheral blood. The receptors originated from a woman in her forties or fifties with COVID-19, enrolled during active disease.

The chain uses TRBV3-1 (or the pseudogene TRBV3-2) and TRBJ2-2; 9 bases align to TRBD1. Trimming removed 6 bases from V and 3 bases from J; junction bases left unmatched: 2. CDR1 is LGHDT, CDR2 YNNKEL, per germline (reference sequence). The CDR3 consists of 14 residues. The CDR3 nucleotides are TGTGCCAGCAGAACAGGGGGCTACACCGGGGAGCTGTTTTTT. Translating gives CASRTGGYTGELFF.

This chain links TRBV10-2 with TRBJ2-7; D is perhaps TRBD1 (6 bases). V gave up 3 bases and J gave up 6 bases, with 12 bases separating them. Germline V gene sequence: CDR1 WSHSY, CDR2 SAAADI. The CDR3 is 13 residues long. The DNA for the CDR3 is TGCGCCAGCAGTGACTACAGGGTGGGCGAGCAGTACTTC. Amino acids: CASSDYRVGEQYF.

This clone has a single count. V and J are TRBV7-9 and TRBJ1-1, with no clear D. The CDR3 loop spans 14 amino acids. V lost 3 bases, J lost 2 bases, and 10 bases lay in between. The germline CDR1 and CDR2 sequences are SEHNR and FQNEAQ (reference sequence). The CDR3 spells CASSFPPGNTEAFF. Written as DNA, the CDR3 is TGTGCCAGCAGCTTCCCCCCGGGTAACACTGAAGCTTTCTTT.

This chain connects TRBV2 to TRBJ2-3, with TRBD1 matching 8 bases. The trim removed 1 base at V and 4 bases at J, leaving 7 bases unmatched. This CDR3 is 16 amino acids long. Germline CDR1 reads SNHLY; CDR2 reads FYNNEI. CDR3 region: CASSEGFRGRADTQYF. The CDR3 DNA is TGTGCCAGCAGTGAAGGGTTCAGGGGGCGCGCAGATACGCAGTATTTT.

The chain is built from TRBV9 and TRBJ1-1, with D perhaps matching TRBD1 (6 bases). CDR1 and CDR2 (germline): SGDLS, YYNGEE. The V end was cut by 3 bases, the J end by 2 bases, with 11 bases between. The CDR3 has 14 residues. DNA for the CDR3: TGTGCCAGCAGCGCTCGACAGGCAAACACTGAAGCTTTCTTT. Encoded protein: CASSARQANTEAFF.

The rearrangement uses TRBV2 and TRBJ1-5, with D perhaps matching TRBD1 (5 bases). Germline-derived CDR1 and CDR2 are SNHLY and FYNNEI. CDR3 size: 13 residues. The V end lost 3 bases, the J end lost 6 bases, and 9 bases lay between the germline ends. CDR3 coding DNA: TGTGCCAGCAGTGATCTTACAGGTCAGCCCCAGCATTTT. Protein sequence: CASSDLTGQPQHF.

This sequence joins TRBV5-1 and TRBJ2-2; D may be TRBD2 (5 bases). CDR3 length: 15 amino acids. Looked up from germline, CDR1 is SGHRS and CDR2 is YFSETQ. Trimming took 0 bases from V and 4 from J, leaving 10 bases between them. CDR3 DNA: TGCGCCAGCAGCTTGGCCGTAGGAGGCACCGGGGAGCTGTTTTTT. Translation gives CASSLAVGGTGELFF.

This chain joins TRBV11-2 and TRBJ1-3; D remains unclear. CDR1 SGHAT and CDR2 FQNNGV come from the germline V gene. V lost 5 bases to trimming and J lost 0 bases, with 14 bases between them. This CDR3 is built from 16 residues. CDR3 amino acids: CASSMRAGLSGNTIYF. CDR3 nucleotide sequence: TGTGCCAGCAGCATGAGGGCAGGCCTCTCTGGAAACACCATATATTTT.

This chain joins TRBV5-1 and TRBJ2-5; 9 bases line up with TRBD2. The CDR3 runs 15 residues. The J segment lost 2 bases and the V segment lost 0 bases, leaving 2 bases of the junction unmatched. Germline V gene lookup returns CDR1 SGHRS and CDR2 YFSETQ. The CDR3 DNA reads as TGCGCCAGCAGCTTGGGGCTAGCGGGACAAGAGACCCAGTACTTC. It is translated as CASSLGLAGQETQYF.

The chain has TRBV11-2 and TRBJ1-2; weak D call: TRBD1 (5 bases). Germline V gene data show CDR1 as SGHAT and CDR2 as FQNNGV. CDR3 length: 15 residues. Trimming cost V 5 bases and J 7 bases, with 20 bases left between them. Here the CDR3 reads CASSLRRQGWSGYTF. CDR3 bases: TGTGCCAGCAGCCTTAGACGGCAGGGTTGGAGTGGCTACACCTTC.

The CDR3 nucleotides read TGTGCCAGCAGCTTAGGACTTGGTAGCGGGGGGGCTCGGTCCTACGAGCAGTACTTC. This translates into CASSLGLGSGGARSYEQYF. The J gene is TRBJ2-7, the V gene TRBV7-9; 11 nucleotides line up with TRBD2. The CDR3 is 19 residues long. With V trimmed by 1 base and J by 1 base, 12 bases remained unmatched. CDR1 is SEHNR, CDR2 FQNEAQ, per germline (reference sequence).

A word on this clone: At the DNA level, this CDR3 is encoded by other sequences in the same sample as well. The CDR3 loop is CASSPGQDYGYTF. DNA for the CDR3: TGTGCCAGCTCACCGGGGCAAGACTATGGCTACACCTTC. The rearrangement links TRBV18 to TRBJ1-2; the D gene is possibly TRBD1 (5 bases). Germline V gene data show CDR1 as KGHSH and CDR2 as LQKENI. This CDR3 has 13 residues. V lost 3 bases and J 3 bases, leaving 8 bases between the germline ends. The complete variable domain, with remaining parts taken from reference TRBV18 and TRBJ1-2, reads NAGVMQNPRHLVRRRGQEARLRCSPMKGHSHVYWYRQLPEEGLKFMVYLQKENIIDESGMPKERFSAEFPKEGPSILRIQQVVRGDSAAYFCASSPGQDYGYTFGSGTRLTVV.

The CDR3 is CAVSGGVTGELFF. The CDR3, as DNA: TGTGCCGTTAGCGGGGGGGTTACCGGGGAGCTGTTTTTT. The chain couples TRBV2 to TRBJ2-2; TRBD2 matches at 11 bases. CDR3 length equals 13 residues. From germline, CDR1 is SNHLY and CDR2 FYNNEI. Trimming removed 11 bases from V and 5 bases from J; junction bases left unmatched: 4.

The chain joins TRBV11-2 to TRBJ2-7; no clear D gene. The ends were cut back, 1 base at V and 7 bases at J, with 20 bases in the middle. The CDR3 is 16 amino acids. Germline assignment: CDR1 SGHAT and CDR2 FQNNGV. The CDR3 region is CASSLVSAGYLSEQYV. The CDR3 DNA reads as TGTGCCAGCAGCTTAGTAAGTGCCGGTTATTTGAGTGAGCAGTACGTC.

J is TRBJ2-1 and V is TRBV30; a possible D gene is TRBD2 (5 bases). The CDR3 has 14 residues. Per the germline V gene, CDR1 is GTSNPN and CDR2 is SVGIG (reference sequence). V lost 4 bases and J lost 6, with 16 bases in between. The CDR3 sequence is CAWTGSQWGNEQFF. As DNA, the CDR3 is TGTGCCTGGACGGGGTCTCAATGGGGCAATGAGCAGTTCTTC.

V and J are TRBV2 and TRBJ2-3, with 9 bases fitting TRBD2. The CDR3 totals 14 residues. V was clipped by 9 bases and J by 6 bases; unmatched bases: 10. CDR1 SNHLY and CDR2 FYNNEI come from the germline V gene. The CDR3 DNA is TGTGCCAGGAGGACTAGCGCCTTGTGGGATACGCAGTATTTT. As protein: CARRTSALWDTQYF.

CDR3 residues: CASSTYRSNQPQHF. The DNA for the CDR3 is TGTGCCAGCAGTACCTACCGGAGCAATCAGCCCCAGCATTTT. The chain is built from TRBV6-2 or TRBV6-3 and TRBJ1-5; D gene uncertain. This CDR3 region has 14 residues. Looked up from germline, CDR1 is MNHEY and CDR2 is SVGEGT. V was clipped by 5 bases and J by 1 base, with 9 bases between them.

This chain joins TRBV11-3 and TRBJ1-1; D is undetermined. The V end lost 1 base, the J end lost 1 base, and 4 bases lay between the germline ends. CDR3 length: 13 residues. Germline V gives CDR1 SGHNT, CDR2 YENEEA. The CDR3 is CASSLGRNTEAFF. In DNA form, the CDR3 reads TGTGCCAGCAGCTTAGGCAGGAACACTGAAGCTTTCTTT.

The gene calls are TRBV19 and TRBJ2-7, with a possible D match to TRBD1 (5 bases). CDR3 length equals 17 residues. V was pared by 1 base and J by 7 bases, with 23 bases between. CDR1 is LNHDA and CDR2 is SQIVND in the germline V gene (reference sequence). The CDR3 loop is CASSIAPAHPDNREQYV. In DNA form, the CDR3 reads TGTGCCAGTAGTATAGCCCCGGCTCATCCGGACAACAGGGAGCAGTACGTC.

The chain employs TRBV28 and TRBJ2-1; tentative D call: TRBD1 (5 bases). This CDR3 has 16 residues. Germline lookup yields CDR1 MDHEN and CDR2 SYDVKM. Trimming pared 5 bases from V and 0 bases from J, leaving 14 bases between. DNA of the CDR3: TGTGCCAGCAGTCGCCCCTCAGGGTTCTCCTACAATGAGCAGTTCTTC. As protein: CASSRPSGFSYNEQFF.

V is TRBV25-1 and J is TRBJ2-1; TRBD2 aligns across 7 bases. The germline V gene has CDR1 MGHDK and CDR2 SYGVNS. The CDR3 runs to 15 residues. V lost 3 bases and J lost 8; bases outside the gene matches: 10. Here the CDR3 DNA reads TGTGCCAGCAGTGACCCCAGCGGGATCGGCGATGAGCAGTTCTTC. Translated: CASSDPSGIGDEQFF.